A selection of T cell receptor beta chains follows, all from one sample in a study of blood T cell repertoires in COVID-19. Produced via immunoSEQ multiplex PCR; TCRdb's table is partial and in-frame only. The sample contains roughly 250,000 clones, over 75% of which appear only once. The specimen sequenced was peripheral blood. Source of these receptors: a human donor with COVID-19, enrolled during active disease. The donor label of this sample is uncertain. Both conserved end residues are part of each CDR3. The D gene is left open where the match is weak. Clone sizes are given selectively: once, few, many, or a class where the clone is expanded.

CASSLTVSYEQYF,TGTGCCAGTAGTCTTACAGTCTCCTACGAGCAGTACTTC,13,.,TRBJ2-7,few,TRBV19
CASSYTRLAGGSFF,TGTGCCAGCAGTTACACCCGTCTAGCGGGAGGGTCCTTCTTC,14,TRBD2,TRBJ2-1,.,TRBV6-5
CAWSVLGTPGIVSQYF,TGTGCCTGGAGTGTGCTGGGGACACCCGGCATAGTTTCGCAGTATTTT,16,.,TRBJ2-3,.,TRBV30
CASPRDRGIRGNQPQHF,TGTGCCAGCCCGAGGGACAGGGGGATCCGAGGCAATCAGCCCCAGCATTTT,17,.,TRBJ1-5,.,TRBV21-1
CASSYSTGGLNTEAFF,TGTGCCAGCAGTTACTCGACAGGGGGCCTGAACACTGAAGCTTTCTTT,16,TRBD1,TRBJ1-1,.,TRBV6-6
CASSPGSPNTEAFF,TGTGCCAGCAGCCCCGGGTCTCCGAACACTGAAGCTTTCTTT,14,.,TRBJ1-1,.,TRBV28
CASSIGTGGNQPQHF,TGTGCCAGTAGTATCGGGACAGGGGGCAATCAGCCCCAGCATTTT,15,TRBD1,TRBJ1-5,few,TRBV19
CASSTNTGTPNYGYTF,TGTGCCAGCAGTACAAATACCGGGACACCTAACTATGGCTACACCTTC,16,.,TRBJ1-2,.,TRBV6-2/TRBV6-3
CASSHRAGYGYTF,TGTGCCAGCAGTCACAGGGCTGGCTATGGCTACACCTTC,13,.,TRBJ1-2,.,TRBV12-3/TRBV12-4
CASSFLVSYGYTF,TGCGCCAGCAGCTTCCTCGTATCGTATGGCTACACCTTC,13,.,TRBJ1-2,.,TRBV5-1
CASNFQGADTQYF,TGTGCCAGCAACTTTCAAGGGGCAGATACGCAGTATTTT,13,.,TRBJ2-3,.,TRBV28
CATRGQDEKLFF,TGTGCCACCAGAGGACAGGATGAAAAACTGTTTTTT,12,TRBD1,TRBJ1-4,.,TRBV24-1
CASSSRQGLETQYF,TGTGCCAGCAGTTCCCGACAGGGTCTCGAGACCCAGTACTTC,14,TRBD1,TRBJ2-5,.,TRBV28
CSVEGQSYSEAFF,TGCAGCGTTGAAGGACAGTCGTATTCTGAAGCTTTCTTT,13,.,TRBJ1-1,.,TRBV29-1
CACPPEGGPVETQYF,TGTGCCTGTCCGCCAGAGGGAGGGCCGGTAGAGACCCAGTACTTC,15,TRBD2,TRBJ2-5,.,TRBV30
CASSLYVPGGGNEQFF,TGTGCCAGCAGTTTATATGTTCCGGGTGGAGGCAATGAGCAGTTCTTC,16,.,TRBJ2-1,few,TRBV28
CASSDLLDLRGGLYGYTF,TGTGCCAGCAGTGATTTGTTGGATCTAAGGGGGGGTCTCTATGGCTACACCTTC,18,.,TRBJ1-2,.,TRBV6-1
CASSLSWRRTDTQYF,TGTGCCAGTAGCTTATCTTGGCGGCGCACAGATACGCAGTATTTT,15,.,TRBJ2-3,.,TRBV19
CASSIVVLRGNQPQHF,TGTGCCAGTAGTATAGTTGTGTTAAGGGGGAATCAGCCCCAGCATTTT,16,.,TRBJ1-5,.,TRBV19
CASSMELQGGGYTF,TGTGCCAGTAGTATGGAGCTGCAGGGGGGTGGCTACACCTTC,14,TRBD1,TRBJ1-2,.,TRBV19
CASSRDRGDTGELFF,TGTGCCAGCTCACGGGACAGGGGGGACACCGGGGAGCTGTTTTTT,15,TRBD1,TRBJ2-2,.,TRBV18
CASSLALVSDRRNSPLHF,TGCGCCAGCAGCTTGGCCTTAGTGTCGGACAGGAGGAATTCACCCCTCCACTTT,18,TRBD1,TRBJ1-6,.,TRBV5-1
CASSIDRENTEAFF,TGTGCCAGTAGTATTGACAGGGAGAACACTGAAGCTTTCTTT,14,TRBD1,TRBJ1-1,.,TRBV19
CASSPLGGTYGYTF,TGTGCCAGCAGCCCCCTCGGGGGGACCTATGGCTACACCTTC,14,.,TRBJ1-2,.,TRBV4-2
CASSLNSGQTNTGELFF,TGTGCCAGCTCACTAAACTCGGGACAGACCAACACCGGGGAGCTGTTTTTT,17,TRBD1,TRBJ2-2,.,TRBV18
CASRTQSSGNTIYF,TGTGCCAGCAGAACACAGAGCTCTGGAAACACCATATATTTT,14,.,TRBJ1-3,few,TRBV6-5
CASSLGQGLYYEQYF,TGTGCCAGCAGCCTGGGACAGGGGCTATACTACGAGCAGTACTTC,15,TRBD1,TRBJ2-7,.,TRBV5-6
CSVGTSGYEQYF,TGCAGCGTCGGGACTAGCGGGTACGAGCAGTACTTC,12,TRBD2,TRBJ2-7,.,TRBV29-1
CASSIPRGPQHF,TGTGCCAGTAGTATCCCCCGGGGGCCCCAGCATTTT,12,.,TRBJ1-5,.,TRBV19
CASSLQGNQPQHF,TGTGCCAGCAGCCTCCAGGGAAACCAGCCCCAGCATTTT,13,.,TRBJ1-5,once,TRBV27
CASSLGQGAHTEAFF,TGCGCCAGCAGCTTGGGACAGGGGGCGCATACTGAAGCTTTCTTT,15,TRBD1,TRBJ1-1,.,TRBV5-1
CASSTFSGTLNTEAFF,TGCGCCAGCAGCACTTTTTCAGGAACCTTGAACACTGAAGCTTTCTTT,16,.,TRBJ1-1,.,TRBV5-1
CASSQSRGFLPRNEQFF,TGCGCCAGCAGTCAATCGAGGGGGTTTCTCCCGCGGAATGAGCAGTTCTTC,17,.,TRBJ2-1,.,TRBV23-1
CASSLTGGNQPQHF,TGTGCCAGCAGTTTGACAGGGGGCAATCAGCCCCAGCATTTT,14,TRBD1,TRBJ1-5,.,TRBV28
CASSGTIYEQYF,TGTGCCAGCAGTGGGACTATCTACGAGCAGTACTTC,12,TRBD2,TRBJ2-7,few,TRBV28
CASIGQGNTEAFF,TGTGCCAGCATCGGACAGGGGAACACTGAAGCTTTCTTT,13,TRBD1,TRBJ1-1,.,TRBV28
CASSLFAGGPGTDTQYF,TGTGCCAGCAGCTTGTTCGCGGGAGGGCCCGGGACAGATACGCAGTATTTT,17,TRBD2,TRBJ2-3,.,TRBV5-4
CATRGREGTEAFF,TGTGCCACCAGAGGCAGGGAGGGCACTGAAGCTTTCTTT,13,.,TRBJ1-1,.,TRBV28
CASSLEGTTQYF,TGTGCCAGCAGTTTGGAAGGGACAACGCAGTATTTT,12,.,TRBJ2-3,.,TRBV12-3/TRBV12-4
CASSLALGGSGNQPQHF,TGTGCCAGCAGCTTAGCGCTTGGAGGATCGGGCAATCAGCCCCAGCATTTT,17,.,TRBJ1-5,.,TRBV7-2
CASSSPLVGETQYF,TGCGCCAGCAGCTCCCCTCTCGTCGGGGAGACCCAGTACTTC,14,.,TRBJ2-5,.,TRBV5-1
CASSAAGDTQYF,TGTGCCAGCAGCGCAGCGGGAGATACGCAGTATTTT,12,.,TRBJ2-3,.,TRBV11-2
CASSQGGRYNEQFF,TGCGCCAGCAGCCAGGGAGGGAGGTACAATGAGCAGTTCTTC,14,TRBD2,TRBJ2-1,.,TRBV10-1
CSGNRVDGYTF,TGCAGCGGCAACAGGGTTGATGGCTACACCTTC,11,.,TRBJ1-2,.,TRBV29-1
CASSLTGGDYGYTF,TGTGCCAGCAGCTTAACAGGGGGCGACTATGGCTACACCTTC,14,TRBD1,TRBJ1-2,few,TRBV7-3
CASSAGQPNTEAFF,TGTGCCAGTAGTGCGGGACAGCCGAACACTGAAGCTTTCTTT,14,TRBD1,TRBJ1-1,once,TRBV19
CASSVAGVGGNEQFF,TGTGCCAGCAGCGTTGCTGGGGTAGGGGGCAATGAGCAGTTCTTC,15,.,TRBJ2-1,.,TRBV9
CASYTGGAYSNQPQHF,TGTGCCAGCTATACAGGGGGCGCATATAGCAATCAGCCCCAGCATTTT,16,TRBD1,TRBJ1-5,.,TRBV28
CASSFSTWTSGNTGELFF,TGTGCCAGCAGTTTCTCCACCTGGACTAGCGGGAACACCGGGGAGCTGTTTTTT,18,TRBD2,TRBJ2-2,.,TRBV27
CASSYSAGGKLFF,TGTGCCAGCAGTTACTCGGCCGGAGGAAAACTGTTTTTT,13,.,TRBJ1-4,.,TRBV6-5
CASSRTVYYGYTF,TGTGCCAGCAGTAGGACAGTCTACTATGGCTACACCTTC,13,.,TRBJ1-2,.,TRBV28
CAIGAAGGSYEQYF,TGTGCCATCGGCGCGGCAGGGGGCTCCTACGAGCAGTACTTC,14,TRBD1,TRBJ2-7,.,TRBV10-3
CASSQVGVEQFF,TGTGCCAGCAGCCAGGTCGGAGTCGAGCAGTTCTTC,12,.,TRBJ2-1,.,TRBV14
CAFAGYNSPLHF,TGTGCCTTCGCCGGCTATAATTCACCCCTCCACTTT,12,.,TRBJ1-6,.,TRBV30
CASSQGRGGYGYTF,TGCGCCAGCAGCCAAGGGAGGGGGGGCTATGGCTACACCTTC,14,.,TRBJ1-2,.,TRBV4-1